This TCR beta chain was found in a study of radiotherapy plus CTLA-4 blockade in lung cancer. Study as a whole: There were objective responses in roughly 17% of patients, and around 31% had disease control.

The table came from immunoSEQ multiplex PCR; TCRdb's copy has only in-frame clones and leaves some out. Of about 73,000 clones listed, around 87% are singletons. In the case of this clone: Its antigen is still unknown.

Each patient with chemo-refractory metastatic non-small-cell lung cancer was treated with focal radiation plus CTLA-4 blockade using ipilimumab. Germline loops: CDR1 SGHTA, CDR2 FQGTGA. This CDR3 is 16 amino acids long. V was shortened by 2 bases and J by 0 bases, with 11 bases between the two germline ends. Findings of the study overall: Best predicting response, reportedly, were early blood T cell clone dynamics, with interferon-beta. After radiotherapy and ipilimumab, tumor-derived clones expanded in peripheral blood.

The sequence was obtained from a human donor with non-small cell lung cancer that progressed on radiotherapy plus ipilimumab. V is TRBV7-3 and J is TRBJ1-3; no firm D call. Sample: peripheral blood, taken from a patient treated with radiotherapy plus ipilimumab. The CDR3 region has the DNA TGTGCCAGCAGCTTATTTAGGCTCTCCTCTGGAAACACCATATATTTT. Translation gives CASSLFRLSSGNTIYF.